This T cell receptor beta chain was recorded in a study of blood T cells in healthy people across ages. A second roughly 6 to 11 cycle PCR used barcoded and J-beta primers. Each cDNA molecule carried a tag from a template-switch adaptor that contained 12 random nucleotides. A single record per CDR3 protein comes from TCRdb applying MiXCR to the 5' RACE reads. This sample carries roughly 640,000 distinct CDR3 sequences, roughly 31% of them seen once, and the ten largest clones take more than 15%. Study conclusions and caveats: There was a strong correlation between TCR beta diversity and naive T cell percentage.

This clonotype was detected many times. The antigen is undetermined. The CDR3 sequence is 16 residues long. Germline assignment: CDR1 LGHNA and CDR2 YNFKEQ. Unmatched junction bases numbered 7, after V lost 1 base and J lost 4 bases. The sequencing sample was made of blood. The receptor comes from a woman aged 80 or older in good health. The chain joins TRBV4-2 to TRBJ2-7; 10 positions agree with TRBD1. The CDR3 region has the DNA TGTGCCAGCAGCCAAGTGGGACAGGGGTCAGGTTACGAGCAGTACTTC. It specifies CASSQVGQGSGYEQYF.